The T cell receptor (beta chain) described here comes from a study of shared clonotypes between healthy human individuals. To note about this clone: Its target is unknown.

Study-level points and caveats: Naive subsets generally exceeded memory subsets in estimated richness. Read depth was anticipated to influence clonotype sharing among donors.

Here immunoSEQ multiplex PCR was the method, and the copy in TCRdb shows in-frame clones only, minus some. The sample includes over a million clones, roughly 97% of them seen just once. The CDR3 contains 15 residues. V trimming: 1 base; J trimming: 2 bases; junction bases outside the gene matches: 4. CDR1 is MNHEY, CDR2 SVGAGI, per germline. This receptor was taken from a young man in good health. The chain couples TRBV6-5 to TRBJ2-5, with 7 bases matching TRBD1. Sequencing used naive CD4+ T cells sorted from blood. The subset denotes: CD45RA+ positively selected. The DNA of the CDR3 is TGTGCCAGCAGTTACTTCCCGGGACAGCAAGAGACCCAGTACTTC. This sequence encodes CASSYFPGQQETQYF.